Shown below are 19 T cell receptor beta chains from a single sample sequenced in a study of beta chain features in type 1 diabetes. Points from the study as a whole: Patients with Type 1 diabetes showed moderately but significantly shorter TCRB CDR3s in all four CD4+ subsets.

The entirety of the isolated RNA underwent reverse transcription, so expressed TCRB transcripts were sequenced. Produced via immunoSEQ multiplex PCR; TCRdb's table is partial and in-frame only. The table has over 150,000 clones, about 9.3% seen once. No antigen is known for these receptors. The sequencing sample was made of central memory CD4+ T cells from blood. Every receptor here comes from a man aged 30-40 years with type 1 diabetes.

This clone was seen only a few times. This chain connects TRBV28 to TRBJ1-2; 10 positions match TRBD1. The CDR3 totals 14 residues. Germline trimming cut 5 bases from V and 7 bases from J; bases unmatched to any gene: 7. Germline assignment: CDR1 MDHEN and CDR2 SYDVKM. The DNA of the CDR3 is TGTGCCAGCAGTCCCTTTGACAGGGGGCCTGGCTACACCTTC. It is translated as CASSPFDRGPGYTF.

This clone was detected a few times. The rearrangement uses TRBV5-1 and TRBJ2-7, with TRBD1 matching over 11 bases. This CDR3 comprises 15 residues. The V and J ends lost 2 bases and 7 bases, in that order; junction bases with no gene match: 8. Looked up from germline, CDR1 is SGHRS and CDR2 is YFSETQ. CDR3 nucleotide sequence: TGCGCCAGCAGCTTTGTTGGACAGGGGGCAGGGGAGCAGTACTTC. This translates into CASSFVGQGAGEQYF.

This chain joins TRBV29-1 and TRBJ1-1; D is possibly TRBD1 (6 bases). CDR1 SQVTM and CDR2 ANQGSEA come from the germline V gene. V was pared by 7 bases and J by 8 bases, with 20 bases between. This CDR3 has 13 amino acids. CDR3 DNA: TGCAGCGGTGCCTCTGTCGTGACAGGCGAAGCTTTCTTT. Its translation is CSGASVVTGEAFF.

This chain joins TRBV27 and TRBJ2-3; D is perhaps TRBD1 (5 bases). In germline, CDR1 is MNHEY, CDR2 SMNVEV (reference sequence). This CDR3 is 14 amino acids long. The V end was cut by 3 bases, the J end by 4 bases, with 11 bases between. CDR3 amino acids: CASSLTAPPDTQYF. The CDR3 nucleotides are TGTGCCAGCAGTTTGACAGCCCCCCCAGATACGCAGTATTTT.

The rearrangement links TRBV5-1 to TRBJ2-2; possible D gene TRBD2, 5 bases. CDR3 size: 15 residues. Germline CDR1 and CDR2: SGHRS and YFSETQ. V was pared by 2 bases and J by 1 base, with 9 bases between. Written as DNA, the CDR3 is TGCGCCAGCAGCTTAGGCAGCGGGAACACCGGGGAGCTGTTTTTT. Its protein is CASSLGSGNTGELFF.

This clone has only a few counts. V is TRBV7-3 and J is TRBJ2-3; D unresolved. Trimming cost V 0 bases and J 0 bases, with 10 bases left between them. CDR1 is SGHTA, CDR2 FQGTGA, per germline. The CDR3 totals 16 residues. The CDR3 DNA reads as TGTGCCAGCAGCTTAACTAGCAGTAGTAGCACAGATACGCAGTATTTT. It specifies CASSLTSSSSTDTQYF. The variable domain in full, with the rest retrieved from reference TRBV7-3 and TRBJ2-3, is GAGVSQTPSNKVTEKGKYVELRCDPISGHTALYWYRQSLGQGPEFLIYFQGTGAADDSGLPNDRFFAVRPEGSVSTLKIQRTERGDSAVYLCASSLTSSSSTDTQYFGPGTRLTVL.

This clone was counted a few times. The chain carries TRBV7-2 and TRBJ2-5, with 10 bases that match TRBD1. V shed 7 bases and J 6 bases; nucleotides not matched to a gene: 17. The CDR3 contains 17 residues. Germline V gene sequence: CDR1 SGHTA, CDR2 FQGNSA. The CDR3 is CASTLLGVGQGKKTQYF. CDR3 DNA: TGTGCCAGCACTTTGCTAGGGGTGGGACAGGGGAAAAAGACCCAGTACTTC.

This clone was counted a few times. The chain has TRBV7-3 and TRBJ2-1, with a possible D match to TRBD1 (5 bases). The germline V gene has CDR1 SGHTA and CDR2 FQGTGA. The CDR3 runs to 15 residues. Trimming left V 0 bases short and J 1 base short, with 7 bases between. CDR3 in amino acids: CASSLTRQSYNEQFF. The CDR3 nucleotides read TGTGCCAGCAGCTTAACGCGACAGTCCTACAATGAGCAGTTCTTC.

This clone occurred a few times. The CDR3 loop reads CASSLAVSTDTQYF. As DNA, the CDR3 is TGCGCCAGCAGCTTGGCGGTGAGCACAGATACGCAGTATTTT. V and J are TRBV5-1 and TRBJ2-3; D gene unclear. Trimming shortened V by 0 bases and J by 0 bases, and 5 bases separated the two germline ends. The CDR3 is 14 amino acids. Germline loops: CDR1 SGHRS, CDR2 YFSETQ.

The chain couples TRBV19 to TRBJ2-7; 9 nucleotides line up with TRBD1. CDR1 is LNHDA and CDR2 is SQIVND in the germline V gene (reference sequence). Trimming cost V 3 bases and J 2 bases; bases outside gene matches: 5. The CDR3 consists of 15 residues. In DNA form, the CDR3 reads TGTGCCAGTAGTATTACCGGGACAGGGACCTACGAGCAGTACTTC. Its protein is CASSITGTGTYEQYF.

The J gene is TRBJ2-1, the V gene TRBV29-1; 10 nucleotides align to TRBD2. The CDR3 has 16 amino acids. J lost 9 bases, V lost 1 base, and 12 bases had no gene match. CDR1 is SQVTM, CDR2 ANQGSEA, per germline. Here the CDR3 DNA reads TGCAGCGTTGAAGCGGGGACTAGCGCGAGGTTAGGTGAGCAGTTCTTC. Translation: CSVEAGTSARLGEQFF.

This clone has a handful of counts. This chain uses TRBV2 with TRBJ2-7; 8 nucleotides line up with TRBD2. Germline loops: CDR1 SNHLY, CDR2 FYNNEI. V gave up 7 bases and J gave up 2 bases; unmatched junction bases: 10. CDR3 length: 15 residues. The DNA for the CDR3 is TGTGCCAGCAAACGGGAGAACGGGAGGGCCTACGAGCAGTACTTC. Its translation is CASKRENGRAYEQYF. Combining the CDR3 with reference TRBV2 and TRBJ2-7 gives the whole variable domain EPEVTQTPSHQVTQMGQEVILRCVPISNHLYFYWYRQILGQKVEFLVSFYNNEISEKSEIFDDQFSVERPDGSNFTLKIRSTKLEDSAMYFCASKRENGRAYEQYFGPGTRLTVT.

This clone was picked up a small number of times. The V and J genes are TRBV28 and TRBJ1-5; no reliable D call. Germline lookup yields CDR1 MDHEN and CDR2 SYDVKM. This CDR3 region has 13 residues. Trimming cost V 7 bases and J 2 bases, with 9 bases left between them. CDR3 sequence: CASKMGGNQPQHF. The CDR3 DNA follows: TGTGCCAGCAAGATGGGAGGCAATCAGCCCCAGCATTTT. Filled out from reference TRBV28 and TRBJ1-5, the complete variable domain reads DVKVTQSSRYLVKRTGEKVFLECVQDMDHENMFWYRQDPGLGLRLIYFSYDVKMKEKGDIPEGYSVSREKKERFSLILESASTNQTSMYLCASKMGGNQPQHFGDGTRLSIL.

This clone was found a few times. The chain joins TRBV29-1 to TRBJ1-3, with D perhaps matching TRBD1 (6 bases). Germline V gives CDR1 SQVTM, CDR2 ANQGSEA. Trimming pared 5 bases from V and 0 bases from J, leaving 11 bases between. The CDR3 length is 14 residues. CDR3 protein: CSVTGQSSGNTIYF. The CDR3 DNA follows: TGCAGCGTTACAGGGCAGTCCTCTGGAAACACCATATATTTT.

This chain joins TRBV7-2 and TRBJ2-7; 8 bases align to TRBD1. There are 14 residues in the CDR3. After removal of 6 bases from V and 8 bases from J, the junction contained 12 bases not matched to a gene. Germline-derived CDR1 and CDR2 are SGHTA and FQGNSA. CDR3 region: CASSDKTGAIKQYF. CDR3 sequence (DNA): TGTGCCAGCAGTGATAAGACAGGGGCCATCAAGCAGTACTTC.

The chain combines TRBV27 with TRBJ2-7, with 11 bases that match TRBD2. The J segment lost 9 bases and the V segment lost 5 bases, leaving 9 bases of the junction unmatched. The germline V gene encodes CDR1 MNHEY and CDR2 SMNVEV (reference sequence). The CDR3 extends over 14 amino acids. CDR3 DNA: TGTGCCAGCAGTGCCCCGACTAGCGGGACAGCGCAGTACTTC. Protein product: CASSAPTSGTAQYF.

The sample holds a few counts of this clone. The rearrangement links TRBV19 to TRBJ2-2, with D possibly matching TRBD2 (6 bases). Germline CDR1 reads LNHDA; CDR2 reads SQIVND (reference sequence). V lost 7 bases to trimming and J lost 3 bases, with 12 bases between them. There are 14 residues in the CDR3. CDR3 residues: CASKRREDTGELFF. CDR3 DNA sequence: TGTGCCAGTAAAAGGAGGGAAGACACCGGGGAGCTGTTTTTT.

This clone was seen more than once but under ten times. The chain links TRBV19 to TRBJ2-5; TRBD1 might be the D (5 bases). The CDR3 loop spans 14 amino acids. Germline V gene data show CDR1 as LNHDA and CDR2 as SQIVND (reference sequence). V lost 2 bases and J 2 bases, leaving 9 bases between the germline ends. CDR3 bases: TGTGCCAGTAGTATACAGGGCCCACAAGAGACCCAGTACTTC. It encodes CASSIQGPQETQYF.

The CDR3 DNA is TGTGCCAGCAGTGACCCGGGAGATCGGATAGAGCTGTTTTTT. The encoded protein is CASSDPGDRIELFF. The rearrangement uses TRBV28 and TRBJ1-4; no firm D call. Germline CDR1 is MDHEN and CDR2 is SYDVKM. Deletions cut 5 bases from V and 14 bases from J, with 21 bases between. The CDR3 runs 14 residues.